This TCR beta chain is drawn from a study of cytomegalovirus exposure and HLA in healthy donors. Broader study findings: Cytomegalovirus-associated status was assigned to about 180 TCR beta chains. The majority of TCR sequences were rare, yet some public TCRs appeared in many donors.

The J segment lost 0 bases and the V segment lost 3 bases, leaving 4 bases of the junction unmatched. CDR1 is SGHTA, CDR2 FQGTGA, per germline. This CDR3 contains 16 residues. The PCR ran on 60 Vbeta and 13 Jbeta primers. The repertoire was sequenced with immunoSEQ multiplex PCR; TCRdb's copy has only in-frame clones and lacks some. This sample yields around 150,000 clones, of which more than 75% are seen a single time; 9.7% belongs to the top ten. Details on this clone: Its specificity is unknown.

The chain uses TRBV7-3 and TRBJ2-7; TRBD1 aligns across 11 bases. This clonotype was obtained from a man aged 18-30 years in good health and CMV-seropositive. The sequencing input was PBMCs. CDR3 loop: CASSFTGTGGSYEQYF. CDR3 nucleotides: TGTGCCAGCAGCTTTACCGGGACAGGGGGCTCCTACGAGCAGTACTTC.